The clone carrying this T cell receptor beta chain was counted many times. This entry comes from a study of T cells after yellow fever vaccination. The V segment lost 6 bases and the J segment 7 bases; nucleotides outside the gene matches: 1. This CDR3 contains 11 residues. CDR1 and CDR2 from the germline V gene are ENHRY and SYGVKD. TCRdb fed the 5' RACE reads into MiXCR, producing one record per CDR3 protein. The repertoire holds hundreds of thousands of distinct CDR3 sequences, with approximately 12% as singletons. This clonotype was sampled from a man between 25 and 39 years old who received the YFV17D yellow fever vaccine. The starting material was PBMCs, obtained on the day of the yellow fever booster vaccination. The V call is TRBV10-3, the J call TRBJ1-1; 8 bases match TRBD1. The CDR3 bases are TGTGCCATCAGGGACAGGGTTGAAGCTTTCTTT. Its translation: CAIRDRVEAFF.